The sequence of this T cell receptor (beta chain) was determined in a study of T cell changes during pregnancy in multiple sclerosis. The CDR3 length is 16 residues. V shed 2 bases and J 7 bases; nucleotides not matched to a gene: 12. CDR1 and CDR2 (germline): SGHDN, FVKESK. TCRdb's table, derived via immunoSEQ multiplex PCR, lists solely in-frame clones and lacks some. In the table there are around 130,000 clones, around 95% of which are singletons. The source material was peripheral blood, sampled after pregnancy. The clonotype comes from a female donor with multiple sclerosis, enrolled in a pregnancy study. The genes are TRBV14 and TRBJ1-2; 8 bases map to TRBD1. The chain's CDR3 is CASSQISGGARSGYTF. The CDR3 DNA sequence: TGTGCCAGCAGCCAAATATCAGGGGGCGCCCGCTCTGGCTACACCTTC.